This TCR beta chain appears in the sequencing data of a study of blood T cell repertoires in COVID-19. TCRdb keeps only in-frame clones here, not all; method: immunoSEQ multiplex PCR. The sample carries approximately 90,000 clones, around 85% recorded once. The CDR3 covers 17 residues. Germline-derived CDR1 and CDR2 are LGHDT and YNNKEL (reference sequence). J gave up 6 bases and V 0 bases, and 10 bases lay outside the gene matches. Sample: peripheral blood. The rearrangement joins TRBV3-1 (or the pseudogene TRBV3-2) to TRBJ2-2; 7 bases line up with TRBD2. The source of this sequence is a human donor in a cohort sampled during active COVID-19. DNA of the CDR3: TGTGCCAGCAGCCAAGATTGGTTACGGGAGGTCTCCGGGGAGCTGTTTTTT. Amino acids: CASSQDWLREVSGELFF.